This T cell receptor beta chain came from a study of T cells in Graves' hyperthyroidism and ophthalmopathy. For the study at large: At initial diagnosis, before any treatment had begun, peripheral blood was obtained.

Per the germline V gene, CDR1 is DFQATT and CDR2 is SNEGSKA (reference sequence). With 3 bases removed from V and 9 bases from J, the gap between germline ends came to 3 bases. The CDR3 contains 9 residues. The source material, RNA transcripts, was used to amplify TCR beta CDR3 regions. The TCR CDR3 was amplified in a first-round RT-PCR using the HTBI primer set. TCRdb itself ran the multiplex PCR reads through MiXCR, one entry per CDR3 protein. The table includes 750,000 to 900,000 distinct CDR3 sequences, around 38% detected once. The genes are TRBV20-1 and TRBJ1-5, with no clear D. The receptor was isolated from a man aged 18 to 29 with Graves' hyperthyroidism. Sequencing was carried out using blood. CDR3 loop: CSASRPQHF. The CDR3 DNA reads TGCAGTGCTAGCAGGCCCCAGCATTTT.